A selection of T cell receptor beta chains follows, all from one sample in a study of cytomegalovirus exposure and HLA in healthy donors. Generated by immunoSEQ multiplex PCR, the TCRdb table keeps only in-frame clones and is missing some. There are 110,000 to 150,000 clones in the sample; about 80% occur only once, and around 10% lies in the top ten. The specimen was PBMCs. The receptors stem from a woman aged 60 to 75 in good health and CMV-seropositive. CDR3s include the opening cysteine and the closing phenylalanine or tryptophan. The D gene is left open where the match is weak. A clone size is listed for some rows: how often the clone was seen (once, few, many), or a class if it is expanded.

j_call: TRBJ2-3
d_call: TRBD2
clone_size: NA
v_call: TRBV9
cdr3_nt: TGTGCCAGCAGCGTAGTTGGGCTAGCGGGAGGGCCACGCACAGATACGCAGTATTTT
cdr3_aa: CASSVVGLAGGPRTDTQYF

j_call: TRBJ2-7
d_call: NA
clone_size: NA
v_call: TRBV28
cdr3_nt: TGTGCCAGCAGTTCTCGAGGGTACCAGCAGTACTTC
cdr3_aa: CASSSRGYQQYF

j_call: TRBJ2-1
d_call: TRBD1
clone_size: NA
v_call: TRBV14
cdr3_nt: TGTGCCAGCAGCTTGGGACAGGGCTACAATGAGCAGTTCTTC
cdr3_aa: CASSLGQGYNEQFF

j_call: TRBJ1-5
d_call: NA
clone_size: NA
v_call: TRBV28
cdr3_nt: TGTGCCAGCACTGCAGGGAATCAGCCCCAGCATTTT
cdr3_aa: CASTAGNQPQHF

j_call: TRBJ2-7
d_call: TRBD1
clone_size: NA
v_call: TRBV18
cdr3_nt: TGTGCCAGCTCACAGACAGGGGGAACCTACGAGCAGTACTTC
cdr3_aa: CASSQTGGTYEQYF

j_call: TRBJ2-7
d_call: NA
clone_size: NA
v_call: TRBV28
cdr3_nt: TGTGCCAGCAGTCCACGACACCTGGCCTACGAGCAGTACTTC
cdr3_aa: CASSPRHLAYEQYF

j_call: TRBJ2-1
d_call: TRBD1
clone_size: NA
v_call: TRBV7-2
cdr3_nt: TGTGCCAGCAGCCTCGCGACAGGGGGCGGCTACAATGAGCAGTTCTTC
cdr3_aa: CASSLATGGGYNEQFF

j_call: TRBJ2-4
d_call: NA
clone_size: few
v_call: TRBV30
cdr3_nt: TGTGCCGGCAAGGGGCTAGCCAAAAACATTCAGTACTTC
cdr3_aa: CAGKGLAKNIQYF

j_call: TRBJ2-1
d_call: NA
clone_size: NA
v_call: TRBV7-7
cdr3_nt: TGTGCTAGCAGCTCAGGTGGGGCTGGTGAGCAGTTCTTC
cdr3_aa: CASSSGGAGEQFF

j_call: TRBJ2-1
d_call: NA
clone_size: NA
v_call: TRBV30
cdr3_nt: TGTGCCTGGAGGCAGGGGAGTGCTGAGCAGTTCTTC
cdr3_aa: CAWRQGSAEQFF

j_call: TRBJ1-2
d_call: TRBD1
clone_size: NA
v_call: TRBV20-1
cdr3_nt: TGCAGTGCTGGGGACAGGGGAACCTTC
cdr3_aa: CSAGDRGTF

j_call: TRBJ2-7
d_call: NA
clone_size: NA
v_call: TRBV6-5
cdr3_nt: TGTGCCAGCAGTTACTCGCGCGGAGCCTCCTACGAGCAGTACTTC
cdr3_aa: CASSYSRGASYEQYF

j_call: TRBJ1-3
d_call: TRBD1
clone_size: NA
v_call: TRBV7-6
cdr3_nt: TGTGCCAGCAGCCTGCGGACAGGGGGATATGGAAACACCATATATTTT
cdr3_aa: CASSLRTGGYGNTIYF

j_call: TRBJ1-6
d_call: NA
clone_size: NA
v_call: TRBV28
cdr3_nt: TGTGCCAGCACACGACAGTATAATTCACCCCTCCACTTT
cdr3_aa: CASTRQYNSPLHF

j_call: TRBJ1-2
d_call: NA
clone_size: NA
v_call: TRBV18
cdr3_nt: TGTGCCAGCTCACCAAGAAACGGAGCGAACTATGGCTACACCTTC
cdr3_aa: CASSPRNGANYGYTF

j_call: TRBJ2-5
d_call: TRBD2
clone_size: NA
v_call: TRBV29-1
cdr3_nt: TGCAGCGTTGTAGGGACCTCGGGAGGGGAGACCCAGTACTTC
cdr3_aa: CSVVGTSGGETQYF

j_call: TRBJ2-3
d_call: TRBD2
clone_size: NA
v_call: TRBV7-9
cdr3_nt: TGTGCCAGCACCATAAGCGGGAGGGAAGATACGCAGTATTTT
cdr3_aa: CASTISGREDTQYF

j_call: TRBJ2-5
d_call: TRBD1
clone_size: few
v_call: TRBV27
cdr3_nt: TGTGCCAGCAGCCCCGATACAGGGGGCCGAGAGACCCAGTACTTC
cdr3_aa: CASSPDTGGRETQYF

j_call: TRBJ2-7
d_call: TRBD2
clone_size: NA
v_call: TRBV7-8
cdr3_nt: TGTGCCAGCAGCTTAATGGCGGGAGGAGCTTCCGAGCAGTACTTC
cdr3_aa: CASSLMAGGASEQYF

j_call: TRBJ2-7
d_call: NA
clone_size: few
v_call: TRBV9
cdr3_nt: TGTGCCAGCAGCCCCCACGATCTATCTGACTACGAGCAGTACTTC
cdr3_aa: CASSPHDLSDYEQYF

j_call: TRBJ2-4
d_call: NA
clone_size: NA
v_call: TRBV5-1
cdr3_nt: TGCGCCAGCAGCTTGTTGGCCGGAGGGAATGTCATTCAGTACTTC
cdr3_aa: CASSLLAGGNVIQYF

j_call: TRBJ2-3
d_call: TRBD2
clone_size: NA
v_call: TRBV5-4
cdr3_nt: TGTGCCAGCTCCCCGACTAGCGGAGCTACAGATACGCAGTATTTT
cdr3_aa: CASSPTSGATDTQYF

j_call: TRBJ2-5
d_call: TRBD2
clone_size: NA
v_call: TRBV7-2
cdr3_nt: TGTGCCAGCAGCAAGGGGACTAATACACAAGAGACCCAGTACTTC
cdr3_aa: CASSKGTNTQETQYF

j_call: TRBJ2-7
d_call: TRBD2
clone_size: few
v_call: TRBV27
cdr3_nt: TGTGCCAGCAGGCCGGGACCGAGGACTAGGCGGCCTCCCGAGCAGTACTTC
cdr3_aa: CASRPGPRTRRPPEQYF